This T cell receptor beta chain was recovered during a study of T cell changes during pregnancy in multiple sclerosis (dated by TCRdb to between 2018 and 2020). Concerning the study at large: Changes in the T cell repertoire over the course of pregnancy were examined in this study in women with multiple sclerosis.

For CDR1 and CDR2, the germline V gene lists SGHDN and FVKESK. Cut back by 1 base and 14 bases, the V and J ends lie 24 bases apart. The CDR3 starts with the cysteine, ends with the phenylalanine, and has 17 residues. Only the CDR3 DNA stays, 51 bases, in frame from base 1. A remark on this clone: The target of this receptor is not known. Per-base quality was not reported, and no clone a single base away is much larger than it.

Library preparation employed the immunoSEQ multiplex PCR assay. Not all clones reach the TCRdb copy of this immuneACCESS table, which keeps in-frame sequences only. Checked studies attribute under half of the gap to unresolved V genes and leave the rest unexplained. The sample table lists 65,000 to 75,000 clones, 85% to 95% of them with a count of one. In total, the top ten clones hold 2.5% to 3.5% of the sample. The source material was CD8+ T cells from peripheral blood mononuclear cells, sampled in the third trimester of pregnancy. The sequence was obtained from a female donor in good health, enrolled as a control in a pregnancy study. This chain joins TRBV14 to TRBJ1-6; a confident D gene designation cannot be given. The bases are TGTGCCAGCAGCCAAGTGCCCACGGGAAGATCAACGACGGCCCTCCACTTT. Translated, it gives CASSQVPTGRSTTALHF.